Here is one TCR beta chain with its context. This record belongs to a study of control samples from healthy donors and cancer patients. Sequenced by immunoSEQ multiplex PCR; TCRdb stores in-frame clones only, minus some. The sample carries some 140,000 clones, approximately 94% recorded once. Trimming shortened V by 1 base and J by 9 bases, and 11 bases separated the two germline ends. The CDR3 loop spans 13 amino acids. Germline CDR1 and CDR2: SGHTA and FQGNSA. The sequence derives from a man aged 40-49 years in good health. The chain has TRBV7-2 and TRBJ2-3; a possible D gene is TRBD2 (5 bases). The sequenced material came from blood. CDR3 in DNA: TGTGCCAGCAGCTTAGTTTCAGGCGGGACGCAGTATTTT. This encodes CASSLVSGGTQYF.